This T cell receptor beta chain was retrieved from a study of Graves' ophthalmopathy and Graves' hyperthyroidism. Trimming left V 2 bases short and J 0 bases short, with 14 bases between. Germline V CDR1 and CDR2: GTSNPN, SVGIG (reference sequence). The CDR3 runs 16 residues. Amplification of TCR beta CDR3 regions used RNA transcripts. Second-round multiplex PCR came after first-round RT-PCR with HTBI primers. One entry per CDR3 protein results from TCRdb running MiXCR on the multiplex PCR reads. The table includes about 480,000 distinct CDR3 sequences, under 15% detected once. V and J are TRBV30 and TRBJ1-3; D ambiguous. The source of this sequence is a woman under 40 with Graves' ophthalmopathy. The sample comprised blood. The CDR3 DNA reads TGTGCCTGGAGTTGGCGGGCTGTTTACTCTGGAAACACCATATATTTT. Its translation: CAWSWRAVYSGNTIYF.